This TCR beta chain originates from a study of regulatory T cells in long-lasting Graves disease (dated by TCRdb to the early 2020s). Background for the entire study: Persistent Graves' disease meant more than 5 years of antithyroid drug treatment with TSH receptor autoantibodies that stayed positive. This study used TCR sequencing and RNA sequencing of peripheral blood to compare persistent Graves' disease patients against newly diagnosed Graves' disease patients. The study was registered as a clinical trial and conducted in China. A total of roughly 33 samples underwent TCR sequencing: about 13 from persistent and around 20 from newly diagnosed Graves' disease patients. Antithyroid drugs had been taken for approximately 9.5 years on average by persistent Graves' disease patients in the clinical cohort.

The method behind the library was multiplex PCR. The instrument given in TCRdb is Illumina HiSeq 4000. To build TCR beta libraries, CDR3 regions were amplified by Arm-PCR using iRepertoire HTBI primers. Before sequencing, the PCR products underwent gel purification. Per the source publication's procedure: Across samples, about 64 TRBV and 13 to 15 TRBJ segments were identified and used for gene usage analysis of CDR3 amino acid clonotypes. Filtered high-quality paired reads were merged into contigs using COPE and FqMerger. BLAST was used to align contigs to IMGT TRBV, TRBD and TRBJ reference genes, and CDR3 was defined according to IMGT. Highly expanded clones were defined as clonotypes with a frequency above 0.1%. Shannon entropy served as the measure of repertoire diversity, while the Gini coefficient captured V-J evenness. Clonotypes shared by more than one individual were considered public. TCRdb trimmed public reads at Q25 via fastp, called clones via MiXCR and kept in-frame beta chains. Rows with one shared CDR3 protein collapse into an entry with the most common genes and DNA. The V and J calls were not made by the authors but by TCRdb's processing. The sample table holds under 500,000 distinct CDR3 sequences, of which less than 25% were seen once. Of the sample, about 20% falls within the top ten clones.

The full study reports these points: Sequencing and analysis were limited to the TCR beta chain. Preferential use of TRBV28, TRBJ1-2 and TRBJ2-5 was observed in persistent disease, whereas TRBV20-1 and TRBJ2-1 were favored in newly diagnosed disease. As a limitation, the authors acknowledged that the small sample size may reduce accuracy. Compared with newly diagnosed patients, patients with persistent Graves' disease had lower TCR Shannon entropy and fewer highly expanded clones, which suggests clonal expansion. Peripheral blood alone was examined, since thyroid tissue, which constituted the primary lesion, could not be accessed. Persistent patients shared more public clonotypes among themselves (roughly 2,700) than newly diagnosed patients did (approximately 970).

This clonotype came up a few times. Its specific antigen is unknown. No much larger clone is present one base from it, and per-base qualities are unavailable. Sample time point, as interpreted from the label and publication: persistent/refractory GD, antithyroid drugs over 5 years with positive TRAb. For both TCR sequencing and RNA sequencing, RNA was extracted from PBMCs using TRIzol. The diagnosis of Graves' disease followed American Thyroid Association guidelines. Patients were recruited from an endocrinology department in Xi'an, China. From each patient, around 9 milliliters of peripheral blood was collected into an EDTA anticoagulant tube. Ficoll Paque Plus density gradient separation was used to isolate PBMCs, and no additional T cell sorting was done. An Agilent 2100 Bioanalyzer and agarose gel were used to check RNA quality, and a NanoDrop 2000 was used to measure RNA concentration. For this chain, trimming is 1 base at the V end and 4 bases at the J end, and the number of junction bases without a gene match is 5. CDR1 MDHEN and CDR2 SYDVKM were looked up in the germline V gene. The CDR3 holds 16 amino acids from the cysteine to the phenylalanine. Only the CDR3 portion is preserved as DNA: 48 bases, with reading frame beginning at the first base.

The chain joins TRBV28 to TRBJ2-1, and 9 bases in between align with TRBD2. The sample in question was peripheral blood mononuclear cells (PBMCs), obtained when the disease was refractory, from a patient treated with antithyroid drugs. This receptor was obtained from a female donor with Graves disease. The nucleotide sequence is TGTGCCAGCAGTTTATTAGCGGGAGTCGGGTACAATGAGCAGTTCTTC. It encodes CASSLLAGVGYNEQFF.